Listed here is a single TCR beta chain. This sample is drawn from a study of monozygotic twins with inflammatory bowel disease. In eight separate reactions per sample, cDNA was generated. Reanalyzing the 5' RACE reads, TCRdb keeps one entry per CDR3 protein, without DNA. The data include more than 350,000 distinct CDR3 sequences; the top ten clones carry 2.4%. Input material: blood. This TCR was recovered from a human donor with ulcerative colitis or Crohn's disease, or a healthy co-twin of an affected twin (not recorded which).

The CDR3 reads CASTGGKGSNQPQHF. This chain connects TRBV2 to TRBJ1-5; TCRdb's D gene call, TRBD1, goes unchecked for lack of DNA. This CDR3 has 15 residues. Germline-derived CDR1 and CDR2 are SNHLY and FYNNEI.